This TCR beta chain was retrieved from a study of identical twins (TCRdb year 2016). General notes on the study: TCR alpha and beta repertoires from monozygotic twins, unrelated adults of various ages and cord blood were deep-sequenced to test whether fetal clonotypes persist. To rule out contamination, the twin experiments were replicated at different times with different library preparation protocols.

All donors were healthy Caucasians. The twin cohort comprised three pairs of female monozygotic twins, all aged roughly 18 to 30 years. CD4+ and CD8+ T cell populations were isolated with positive isolation kits from Invitrogen. This clonotype was found a few times. Its antigen specificity is not known. Base qualities are not provided; no much larger clone lies one nucleotide away. Broad study findings and their caveats: In monozygotic twins, recombination models systematically underestimated out-of-frame TCR alpha sharing, but the models matched the sharing seen between unrelated individuals. Abundant cord blood beta clonotypes had fewer insertions, young adult naive repertoires showed a similar but weaker trend, and memory repertoires showed no such trend. Compared with coincidental sharing between unrelated individuals, an excess of low generation-probability sequences was observed among out-of-frame TCR alpha sequences shared between twins. Excess twin sharing in beta out-of-frame sequences was weaker because fewer shared sequences lowered the signal-to-noise ratio. Because the same donors could not be followed over many years, conclusions were based on cross-sectional statistical analysis. Invariant T cells such as MAIT and iNKT could partly confound zero-insertion analyses, although diverse VJ usage argued against such confounding for most clonotypes.

Library creation used 5' RACE. The sequencer listed for this sample is Illumina HiSeq 2000. A universal primer binding site was added through template switching, and the final cDNA carried a unique molecular identifier so that TCR cDNA molecules could be counted accurately. Specific primers in the conserved constant-segment region were used to synthesize first-strand cDNA for the TCR alpha and beta chains. To control for contamination, each cDNA library was double barcoded with a SMART-Mk sample barcode plus Illumina barcodes. TruSeq adapter sequences, together with Illumina sample barcodes, were added in two successive PCR steps. The Illumina HiSeq platform was used with custom primers to sequence TCR alpha and beta cDNA libraries. The original pipeline was this. MiGEC was used to process raw reads and extract unique molecular identifiers, and MiXCR was used to find CDR3 positions. Recombination models were inferred per individual with the repgenHMM and IGoR tools using an EM algorithm. The analysis of shared clonotypes was done with the tcR package in R, with sharing normalized by the product of cloneset sizes. Out-of-frame nonproductive sequences were analyzed to study raw recombination free of thymic and clonal selection effects. TCRdb handled the public reads itself, with Q25 trimming in fastp and clone calling in MiXCR, and kept productive beta chains. Identical CDR3 proteins give one entry, which carries the most common genes and DNA. TCRdb's processing, not the study's, gives the V and J calls here. The sample profile shows 400,000 to 550,000 distinct CDR3 sequences; roughly 21% of them were found once. Around 0.9% of the sample is taken by the ten largest.

The sample was also reused in another study, on T cells expressing NK-cell markers. Drawing on the second study: About eight donors provided sorted CD3+CD56+NKG2C+, CD3+CD56+NKG2C- and CD3+CD56-NKG2C+ T-cell subsets, whose TCR beta-chain repertoires were profiled. Among the eight sequenced donors, only one was HCMV-seronegative, while the other seven were HCMV-seropositive. In several experiments an anti-gammadeltaTCR antibody was added to restrict sorting to alphabetaTCR-expressing T cells. For roughly 6 donors, the dominant CD3+CD56+NKG2C+ clonotypes were among the top 10 CD8+ clonotypes and accounted for roughly 1.0-8% of CD8+ T cells. Those dominant clonotypes were again the most abundant among CD3+CD56-NKG2C+ cells in several donors, at 28.3-60.1%. Whether the expanded NKG2C-expressing T cell clones were specific for HCMV antigens was left unclear. All eight donors whose samples were sequenced were randomly selected healthy volunteers, three of them men and five women. HCMV serostatus was determined by detecting HCMV-specific IgG in serum with a commercial ELISA kit. MIGEC handled demultiplexing of the reads and grouping by UMI, while MiTCR was used to assemble and quantify clonotypes. To exclude erroneous sequences, any TCR cDNA sequence not supported by at least two reads was discarded. The tcR package was used for downstream repertoire analysis, and clonotypes were matched between fractions using CDR3 nucleotide sequence together with V segment. VDJmatch was used to annotate antigen specificity against VDJdb, with one amino acid substitution in CDR3 permitted.

This clonotype originated in a woman younger than 30 in good health. Sequencing was carried out using CD4+ T cells sorted from blood.

In nucleotides, the sequence is TGTGCCAGCAGTTACTCTGGGTTCGAGCAGTTCTTC. It is translated as CASSYSGFEQFF. The chain employs TRBV6-2 or TRBV6-3 and TRBJ2-1, with the D gene uncertain. Counted from cysteine to phenylalanine, this CDR3 has 12 amino acids. Of the read, only the CDR3 DNA is kept; its 36 bases are in frame from base 1. The germline V gene specifies MNHEY as CDR1 and SVGEGT as CDR2. Between the V and J ends, shortened by 0 bases and 10 bases respectively, the junction contains 7 bases.